This T cell receptor beta chain was obtained from a study of cytomegalovirus exposure and HLA in healthy donors. On the study more broadly: A previous analysis identified approximately 120 million unique TCR beta sequences derived from some 170 million T cells.

This clone turned up a few times. The antigen is unknown. Germline loops: CDR1 SGHRS, CDR2 YFSETQ. The CDR3 runs to 16 residues. After removal of 5 bases from V and 5 bases from J, the junction contained 14 bases not matched to a gene. Study-level findings and limits: It was assumed in the presence/absence analyses that sequencing depth was roughly uniform across donors.

In the PCR, 60 Vbeta and 13 Jbeta primers were used. Profiling relied on immunoSEQ multiplex PCR, and the TCRdb table lists in-frame clones only, not all of them. The sample lists under 150,000 clones; around 72% were seen once. Sequencing input: PBMCs. The clonotype comes from a young woman in good health and CMV-seronegative. This rearrangement joins TRBV5-1 to TRBJ1-2; 8 bases are shared with TRBD1. The chain's CDR3 is CASRFVPGQAAYGYTF. As DNA, the CDR3 is TGCGCCAGCAGATTCGTACCGGGACAGGCGGCTTATGGCTACACCTTC.